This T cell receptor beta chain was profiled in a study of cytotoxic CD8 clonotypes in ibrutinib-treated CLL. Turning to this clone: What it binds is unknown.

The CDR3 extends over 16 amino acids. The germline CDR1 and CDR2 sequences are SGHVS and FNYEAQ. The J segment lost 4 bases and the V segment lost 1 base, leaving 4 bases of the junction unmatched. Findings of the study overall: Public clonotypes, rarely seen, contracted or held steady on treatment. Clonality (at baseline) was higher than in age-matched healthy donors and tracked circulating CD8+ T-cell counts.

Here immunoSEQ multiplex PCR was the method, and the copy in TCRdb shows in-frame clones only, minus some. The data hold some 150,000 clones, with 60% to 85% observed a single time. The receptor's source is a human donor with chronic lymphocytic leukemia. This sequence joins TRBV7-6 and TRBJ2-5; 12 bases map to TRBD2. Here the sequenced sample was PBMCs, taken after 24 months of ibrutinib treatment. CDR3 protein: CASSLGTSGVGETQYF. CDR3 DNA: TGTGCCAGCAGCTTAGGGACTAGCGGGGTCGGAGAGACCCAGTACTTC.